This T cell receptor beta chain is from a study of blood T cell repertoires in COVID-19. Whole-study context: The United States, Italy and Spain were the sources of the acute and convalescent COVID-19 samples.

In the original analysis: How many nucleated cells were present was estimated from reference gene primer amplification. Sequencing was performed with immunoSEQ multiplex PCR; in TCRdb, only in-frame clones are kept and a portion is missing. The DNA was the basis for D and trimming; V, J and clone size are from that table. Among some 70,000 clones listed, about 90% were seen once. Patients from Seattle were sampled longitudinally, starting during active infection. The CDR3 spans 13 residues. V lost 6 bases to trimming and J lost 7 bases; unmatched junction nucleotides: 6. The chain joins TRBV12-3 or TRBV12-4 to TRBJ1-5; TRBD1 matches 7 bases. This TCR came from a woman aged 45 to 65 with COVID-19, enrolled during active disease. The sample comprised peripheral blood. CDR3 nucleotides: TGTGCCAGCAGCCAGACAGGGAACCAGCCCCAGCATTTT. Translation: CASSQTGNQPQHF.